Listed here are 31 T cell receptor beta chains from one sample, sequenced in a study of control samples from healthy donors and cancer patients. Repertoires were generated with immunoSEQ multiplex PCR, while TCRdb's copy carries only in-frame clones and drops some. The sample contains about 94,000 clones, 90% of which appear only once. The sample taken for sequencing was blood. Receptor source: a woman between 18 and 29 years old in good health.

The chain uses TRBV6-5 and TRBJ1-2; tentative D call: TRBD1 (6 bases). The length of the CDR3 is 11 residues. Germline CDR1 and CDR2: MNHEY and SVGAGI. V was shortened by 9 bases and J by 8 bases, with 13 bases between the two germline ends. Written as DNA, the CDR3 is TGTGCCAGGAGGGGGGGCGGGGGCTACACCTTC. It codes for CARRGGGGYTF.

This clone was seen once. The chain couples TRBV5-1 to TRBJ2-7; D unresolved. Trimming took 4 bases from V and 1 from J, leaving 9 bases between them. This CDR3 has 13 residues. Germline V gives CDR1 SGHRS, CDR2 YFSETQ. DNA for the CDR3: TGCGCCAGCAGCCCCGACATATCCTACGAGCAGTACTTC. Its translation is CASSPDISYEQYF.

V and J are TRBV6-6 and TRBJ1-4, with D possibly matching TRBD1 (5 bases). This CDR3 comprises 16 residues. Per germline, CDR1 MNHNY and CDR2 SVGAGI (reference sequence). V shed 4 bases and J shed 0 bases, with 12 bases lying between them. The CDR3 reads CASSSHQGPTNEKLFF. CDR3 DNA sequence: TGTGCCAGCAGTTCTCACCAGGGACCAACTAATGAAAAACTGTTTTTT.

This clone was seen a single time. This chain uses TRBV4-1 with TRBJ2-7; 9 bases agree with TRBD1. Germline CDR1 and CDR2: MGHRA and YSYEKL. The J segment lost 3 bases and the V segment lost 3 bases, leaving 18 bases of the junction unmatched. The CDR3 length is 19 residues. The CDR3 protein is CASSHDRDRGQGRVYEQYF. The CDR3, as DNA: TGCGCCAGCAGCCATGACCGCGACCGAGGACAGGGGAGAGTCTACGAGCAGTACTTC.

The table lists this clone with a count of one. The rearrangement uses TRBV18 and TRBJ1-3, with no clear D. Trimming stripped 2 bases from V and 0 bases from J, with 14 bases between. From germline, CDR1 is KGHSH and CDR2 LQKENI. The CDR3 has 17 residues. The CDR3 here is CASSPYGSPRSGNTIYF. In DNA form, the CDR3 reads TGTGCCAGCTCACCATACGGGAGCCCTCGCTCTGGAAACACCATATATTTT.

The chain couples TRBV5-1 to TRBJ2-3, with D possibly TRBD1 on 6 matching bases. In germline, CDR1 is SGHRS, CDR2 YFSETQ. Deletions cut 4 bases from V and 3 bases from J, with 15 bases between. The CDR3 loop spans 15 amino acids. CDR3 bases: TGCGCCAGCAGCGGGAATACAGGGTTAACAGATACGCAGTATTTT. Translation gives CASSGNTGLTDTQYF.

This chain connects TRBV9 to TRBJ2-1; D gene ambiguous. This CDR3 comprises 14 residues. Between the trimmed V and J ends, which lost 4 bases and 0 bases, there was a span of 8 bases. Germline CDR1 and CDR2: SGDLS and YYNGEE. The CDR3 DNA reads TGTGCCAGCAGCCCGCAGTCCTCCTACAATGAGCAGTTCTTC. It translates to CASSPQSSYNEQFF.

This sequence joins TRBV5-6 and TRBJ2-3, with TRBD2 identical over 8 bases. The length of the CDR3 is 18 residues. V shed 1 base, J shed 0 bases, and the junction held 10 bases outside the gene matches. From germline, CDR1 is SGHDT and CDR2 YYEEEE. CDR3 sequence reads: CASSLRFLSGDSTDTQYF. CDR3 DNA sequence: TGTGCCAGCAGCTTGCGGTTCCTTAGCGGGGATAGCACAGATACGCAGTATTTT.

The rearrangement uses TRBV7-2 and TRBJ2-4; 12 nucleotides agree with TRBD2. The CDR3 spans 15 residues. Looked up from germline, CDR1 is SGHTA and CDR2 is FQGNSA. The ends lost 7 bases at V and 6 bases at J; junction bases unmatched: 7. DNA of the CDR3: TGTGCCAGCAAACGACTAGCGGGGGAGGGAAACATTCAGTACTTC. This encodes CASKRLAGEGNIQYF.

The rearrangement joins TRBV4-1 to TRBJ2-1, with D perhaps TRBD1 (6 bases). V was pared by 6 bases and J by 4 bases, with 13 bases between. The CDR3 runs 14 residues. Per the germline V gene, CDR1 is MGHRA and CDR2 is YSYEKL. The CDR3 coding sequence is TGCGCCAGCAGACAGGGCCGAGGATACAATGAGCAGTTCTTC. It translates to CASRQGRGYNEQFF.

The rearrangement links TRBV9 to TRBJ1-2; 7 bases are a match to TRBD1. There are 17 residues in the CDR3. V shed 0 bases, J shed 0 bases, and the junction held 8 bases outside the gene matches. Germline values: CDR1 SGDLS, CDR2 YYNGEE. The CDR3: CASSVEGQPRSNYGYTF. In DNA, the CDR3 is TGTGCCAGCAGCGTAGAGGGACAGCCACGATCTAACTATGGCTACACCTTC.

The chain carries TRBV20-1 and TRBJ1-2, with 8 bases lining up with TRBD1. CDR3 length equals 13 residues. Germline V gene lookup returns CDR1 DFQATT and CDR2 SNEGSKA (reference sequence). The ends lost 3 bases at V and 5 bases at J; junction bases unmatched: 5. The CDR3 nucleotides are TGCAGTGCTAGTGGACAGGGTAGATATGGCTACACCTTC. Encoded protein: CSASGQGRYGYTF.

The chain uses TRBV11-3 and TRBJ2-7, with unresolved D. V gave up 8 bases and J gave up 2 bases, with 13 bases separating them. Germline values: CDR1 SGHNT, CDR2 YENEEA. This CDR3 region has 13 residues. Here the CDR3 DNA reads TGTGCCAGCTCATCCGCGGATACCTACGAGCAGTACTTC. It translates to CASSSADTYEQYF.

The chain combines TRBV5-1 with TRBJ2-1; 16 bases match TRBD2. The CDR3 sequence is 18 residues long. Germline-derived CDR1 and CDR2 are SGHRS and YFSETQ. V shed 2 bases, J shed 3 bases, and the junction held 5 bases outside the gene matches. The CDR3 DNA follows: TGCGCCAGCAGCTTCGGGACTAGCGGGGGGGCCGGCTACAATGAGCAGTTCTTC. This codes for CASSFGTSGGAGYNEQFF.

The chain joins TRBV6-5 to TRBJ2-1; 7 bases map to TRBD2. Germline assignment: CDR1 MNHEY and CDR2 SVGAGI. CDR3 size: 13 residues. Unmatched junction bases numbered 6, after V lost 6 bases and J lost 7 bases. CDR3 sequence: CASRETSRNEQFF. The CDR3 DNA sequence: TGTGCCAGCAGGGAGACTAGCCGGAATGAGCAGTTCTTC.

This sequence joins TRBV10-3 and TRBJ1-3; D is perhaps TRBD1 (6 bases). CDR1 and CDR2 (germline): ENHRY, SYGVKD. Trimming left V 2 bases short and J 2 bases short, with 10 bases between. This CDR3 contains 15 residues. CDR3 amino acids: CAISEVGGTGNTIYF. CDR3 coding DNA: TGTGCCATCAGTGAGGTTGGGGGCACTGGAAACACCATATATTTT.

This chain links TRBV2 with TRBJ1-2; D is unclear. Per germline, CDR1 SNHLY and CDR2 FYNNEI. V was shortened by 2 bases and J by 4 bases, with 11 bases between the two germline ends. The CDR3 runs to 14 residues. The CDR3 reads CASSERAGSYGYTF. CDR3 nucleotide sequence: TGTGCCAGCAGTGAACGGGCAGGCTCCTATGGCTACACCTTC.

V and J are TRBV2 and TRBJ1-6, with a tentative D call TRBD1 (5 bases). Germline values: CDR1 SNHLY, CDR2 FYNNEI. The CDR3 runs to 16 residues. The ends were cut back, 2 bases at V and 9 bases at J, with 17 bases in the middle. The CDR3 sequence is CASSENRARDGSPLHF. The CDR3 bases are TGTGCCAGCAGTGAAAATCGGGCCAGGGACGGTTCACCCCTCCACTTT.

The rearrangement links TRBV6-5 to TRBJ1-2; 10 nucleotides match TRBD1. The CDR3 loop spans 15 amino acids. V dropped 6 bases and J dropped 4; count of bases not matched to a gene: 8. Per germline, CDR1 MNHEY and CDR2 SVGAGI. The CDR3 spells CASSPRTGGGYGYTF. The CDR3, as DNA: TGTGCCAGCAGCCCAAGGACAGGGGGAGGCTATGGCTACACCTTC.

CDR3 nucleotides: TGTGCCAGCAGCTTCACTAGCGGGGGTTACAATGAGCAGTTCTTC. It is translated as CASSFTSGGYNEQFF. V is TRBV7-9 and J is TRBJ2-1, with 11 positions matching TRBD2. V was pared by 3 bases and J by 4 bases, with 2 bases of the junction left unmatched. Per germline, CDR1 SEHNR and CDR2 FQNEAQ (reference sequence). This CDR3 has 15 residues.

CDR3 nucleotide sequence: TGCAGTGCTAGACGGGACACTGAAGCTTTCTTT. This sequence encodes CSARRDTEAFF. The V call is TRBV20-1, the J call TRBJ1-1; no clear D. Looked up from germline, CDR1 is DFQATT and CDR2 is SNEGSKA (reference sequence). Trimming stripped 2 bases from V and 3 bases from J, with 4 bases between. CDR3 length: 11 residues.

The count of this clone is one. This sequence joins TRBV27 and TRBJ2-5; 7 nucleotides agree with TRBD1. Germline CDR1 and CDR2: MNHEY and SMNVEV (reference sequence). This CDR3 is 15 amino acids long. J was trimmed by 4 bases and V by 5 bases; bases with no gene match: 10. CDR3 protein: CASSQIDRAGETQYF. CDR3 nucleotides: TGTGCCAGCAGTCAAATCGACAGGGCCGGAGAGACCCAGTACTTC.

The rearrangement joins TRBV19 to TRBJ1-2; tentative D call: TRBD1 (6 bases). CDR3 length: 14 residues. In germline, CDR1 is LNHDA, CDR2 SQIVND (reference sequence). V was pared by 5 bases and J by 3 bases, with 13 bases between. The CDR3 is CASSAQGGDYGYTF. CDR3 DNA: TGTGCCAGTAGTGCACAGGGTGGGGACTATGGCTACACCTTC.

The chain recombines TRBV18 with TRBJ2-1; 15 nucleotides line up with TRBD2. This CDR3 contains 19 residues. Germline CDR1 reads KGHSH; CDR2 reads LQKENI. The V gene end was trimmed by 1 base and the J gene end by 4 bases; junction bases not matched to a gene: 8. The CDR3 region is CASSPRRTSGGELYNEQFF. DNA for the CDR3: TGTGCCAGCTCACCACGTAGGACTAGCGGGGGGGAATTATACAATGAGCAGTTCTTC.

V is TRBV15 and J is TRBJ2-3; D uncertain. V shed 1 base and J shed 4 bases, with 6 bases lying between them. The CDR3 loop spans 13 amino acids. CDR1 is LNHNV and CDR2 is YYDKDF in the germline V gene (reference sequence). The CDR3 coding sequence is TGTGCCACCAGCAGAGTTGGCGCAGATACGCAGTATTTT. It yields the protein CATSRVGADTQYF.

This chain connects TRBV18 to TRBJ1-1, with D possibly matching TRBD1 (6 bases). This CDR3 comprises 15 residues. Germline V CDR1 and CDR2: KGHSH, LQKENI. Trimming pared 3 bases from V and 8 bases from J, leaving 19 bases between. CDR3 sequence: CASSPSPGASSEAFF. The CDR3 DNA sequence: TGTGCCAGCTCACCCTCCCCGGGGGCGTCATCGGAAGCTTTCTTT. The whole variable domain, remainder taken from reference TRBV18 and TRBJ1-1, is NAGVMQNPRHLVRRRGQEARLRCSPMKGHSHVYWYRQLPEEGLKFMVYLQKENIIDESGMPKERFSAEFPKEGPSILRIQQVVRGDSAAYFCASSPSPGASSEAFFGQGTRLTVV.

This chain uses TRBV5-1 with TRBJ1-1; 9 bases are a match to TRBD1. J was trimmed by 4 bases and V by 4 bases; bases with no gene match: 8. This CDR3 contains 15 residues. The V gene's germline CDR1 is SGHRS and CDR2 YFSETQ. The CDR3: CASSPTQGAVTEAFF. Written as DNA, the CDR3 is TGCGCCAGCAGCCCTACACAGGGGGCGGTCACTGAAGCTTTCTTT. The whole variable domain, remainder taken from reference TRBV5-1 and TRBJ1-1, is KAGVTQTPRYLIKTRGQQVTLSCSPISGHRSVSWYQQTPGQGLQFLFEYFSETQRNKGNFPGRFSGRQFSNSRSEMNVSTLELGDSALYLCASSPTQGAVTEAFFGQGTRLTVV.

This clone was recorded only once. The chain has TRBV5-4 and TRBJ2-7; D assignment may be TRBD1 or TRBD2 (5 bases each). The V end was cut by 3 bases, the J end by 7 bases, with 14 bases between. The CDR3 totals 13 residues. Germline V gives CDR1 SGHNT, CDR2 YYREEE (reference sequence). This CDR3 is CASSSPGRMEQYF. The CDR3 bases are TGTGCCAGCAGCTCCCCGGGGCGGATGGAGCAGTACTTC.

J is TRBJ1-2 and V is TRBV3-1 (or the pseudogene TRBV3-2); D not certain. The CDR3 is 13 amino acids. Trimming left V 8 bases short and J 7 bases short, with 17 bases between. The V gene's germline CDR1 is LGHDT and CDR2 YNNKEL (reference sequence). Here the CDR3 DNA reads TGTGCCAGCGGTCAGAGGAGATTCGGTGGCTACACCTTC. Protein sequence: CASGQRRFGGYTF.

The chain joins TRBV5-1 to TRBJ2-3; 7 bases are a match to TRBD1. Germline V gene lookup returns CDR1 SGHRS and CDR2 YFSETQ. V dropped 4 bases and J dropped 2; count of bases not matched to a gene: 7. The CDR3 loop spans 15 amino acids. CDR3 in amino acids: CASSLTGVLTDTQYF. The CDR3 DNA reads as TGCGCCAGCAGCCTAACAGGGGTTCTCACAGATACGCAGTATTTT.

The genes are TRBV13 and TRBJ1-4; unclear D gene. This CDR3 contains 16 residues. V was cut by 0 bases and J by 1 base, with 9 bases left in between. Germline-derived CDR1 and CDR2 are PRHDT and FYEKMQ (reference sequence). The CDR3 reads CASSLGGSLTNEKLFF. CDR3 nucleotides: TGTGCCAGCAGCTTAGGAGGCTCGTTAACTAATGAAAAACTGTTTTTT.